A selection of T cell receptor beta chains follows, all from one sample in a study of blood T cells in healthy people across ages. TCRdb fed the 5' RACE reads into MiXCR, producing one record per CDR3 protein. The table has 450,000 to 700,000 distinct CDR3 sequences, 25% to 30% seen once. Sequencing was carried out using blood. The origin of the receptors is a woman aged 70 to 79 in good health. Both conserved end residues are part of each CDR3. The order of the fields is J gene, clone size, D gene, V gene, CDR3 DNA, CDR3 protein. The D gene is left open where the match is weak. Part of the rows lack a size; the others show once, few, many or a class for expanded clones.

>TRBJ1-1|NA|NA|TRBV20-1
TGCAGTGCCGAAACAGGGCAGTATAATGAAGCTTTCTTT
CSAETGQYNEAFF
>TRBJ2-4|NA|TRBD1|TRBV20-1
TGCAGTGCTAGAGCTATGGGACAGGGGAGGAACATTCAGTACTTC
CSARAMGQGRNIQYF
>TRBJ2-2|few|TRBD2|TRBV5-1
TGCGCCAGCAGACGGGGACTAGCGGGAACCGGGGAGCTGTTTTTT
CASRRGLAGTGELFF
>TRBJ2-3|few|NA|TRBV7-2
TGTGCCAGCAGCTTGGCAGCGACACGCACAGATACGCAGTATTTT
CASSLAATRTDTQYF
>TRBJ2-1|NA|NA|TRBV20-1
TGCAGTGTTGGCCCTCATGGACCCAATGAGCAGTTCTTC
CSVGPHGPNEQFF
>TRBJ1-1|NA|NA|TRBV10-3
TGTGCCATCGGTGAGTCGCAGGGAAGTGAAGCTTTCTTT
CAIGESQGSEAFF
>TRBJ2-5|NA|TRBD2|TRBV13
TGTGCCAGCAGCTTTCGACAGCGGGGACCTCTCCAAGAGACCCAGTACTTC
CASSFRQRGPLQETQYF
>TRBJ1-1|few|TRBD1|TRBV5-1
TGCGCCAGCAGCTTACAGACAGGGGCGAACACTGAAGCTTTCTTT
CASSLQTGANTEAFF
>TRBJ1-3|few|NA|TRBV12-3/TRBV12-4
TGTGCCAGCACTTCCCAGGGATCCGGGGGAAACACCATATATTTT
CASTSQGSGGNTIYF
>TRBJ1-2|few|NA|TRBV6-1
TGTGCCAGCACTGTGTCTTCAGGCCCCTATGGCTACACCTTC
CASTVSSGPYGYTF
>TRBJ2-3|few|TRBD2|TRBV12-5
TGTGCTAGTGGTTTAGGGAGCGGGGGGGGGAATACGCAGTATTTT
CASGLGSGGGNTQYF
>TRBJ1-5|few|TRBD1|TRBV27
TGTGCCAGCAACCCGACAGGGGCCAGCAATCAGCCCCAGCATTTT
CASNPTGASNQPQHF
>TRBJ1-4|NA|TRBD1|TRBV29-1
TGCAGCGCACAACCCGACAGGGATTCTGAAAAACTGTTTTTT
CSAQPDRDSEKLFF
>TRBJ1-6|NA|NA|TRBV4-3
TGCGCCAGCAGCCAAGAACCCCCGGCAGGGAAAGCCTCGGCCCAGTATTCACCCCTCCACTTT
CASSQEPPAGKASAQYSPLHF
>TRBJ2-5|NA|NA|TRBV20-1
TGCAGTGCTACTGGGGGGACCCAGTACTTC
CSATGGTQYF
>TRBJ1-1|few|TRBD1|TRBV9
TGTGCCAGCAGCGCAGGGACAGGCCTGAACACTGAAGCTTTCTTT
CASSAGTGLNTEAFF
>TRBJ1-5|few|NA|TRBV7-9
TGTGCCAGCAGTTTCAGGAATAGCAATCAGCCCCAGCATTTT
CASSFRNSNQPQHF
>TRBJ2-1|few|TRBD2|TRBV18
TGTGCCAGCCTAACCGGGACTAGAGCCTTGAGTGAGCAGTTCTTC
CASLTGTRALSEQFF
>TRBJ2-3|few|NA|TRBV4-2
TGTGCCAGCAGCCAAGACCTCGGGGGCACAGATACGCAGTATTTT
CASSQDLGGTDTQYF
>TRBJ2-5|few|NA|TRBV7-3
TGTGCCAGCAGCCCCGATGGGACGGACCGCTTGAAGACCCAGTACTTC
CASSPDGTDRLKTQYF
>TRBJ1-3|NA|NA|TRBV27
TGTGCCAGCAGTCGGCGCGGGGACTCTGGAAACACCATATATTTT
CASSRRGDSGNTIYF